Presented here are 7 T cell receptor beta chains from one specimen sequenced in a study of radiotherapy plus CTLA-4 blockade in lung cancer. Generated by immunoSEQ multiplex PCR, the TCRdb table keeps only in-frame clones and is missing some. The table lists tens of thousands of clones, roughly 84% of them singletons. Sequencing used peripheral blood, obtained from a patient treated with radiotherapy plus ipilimumab. These receptors all come from a human donor with non-small cell lung cancer whose response to radiotherapy plus ipilimumab could not be evaluated.

The V and J genes are TRBV29-1 and TRBJ1-2; 8 bases line up with TRBD1. V trimming: 3 bases; J trimming: 0 bases; junction bases outside the gene matches: 6. CDR1 is SQVTM and CDR2 is ANQGSEA in the germline V gene. The CDR3 has 15 amino acids. Here the CDR3 DNA reads TGCAGCGTTGACGCCGAGGACAGGGCTAACTATGGCTACACCTTC. It yields the protein CSVDAEDRANYGYTF.

The chain couples TRBV5-4 to TRBJ1-2; 12 nucleotides align to TRBD1. The CDR3 contains 16 residues. Germline CDR1 is SGHNT and CDR2 is YYREEE (reference sequence). V trimming: 0 bases; J trimming: 4 bases; junction bases outside the gene matches: 4. In DNA form, the CDR3 reads TGTGCCAGCAGCTTGGGGGGACAGGGGGCCGCCTATGGCTACACCTTC. Its protein product is CASSLGGQGAAYGYTF.

The genes are TRBV10-2 and TRBJ2-1, with 12 nucleotides matching TRBD2. Germline trimming cut 0 bases from V and 10 bases from J; bases unmatched to any gene: 10. CDR1 WSHSY and CDR2 SAAADI come from the germline V gene. This CDR3 has 17 residues. Here the CDR3 DNA reads TGCGCCAGCAGTGAGTCCTTCCCGGGACTAGCGGGTTCAGAGCAGTTCTTC. As protein: CASSESFPGLAGSEQFF.

V and J are TRBV27 and TRBJ2-1; 8 bases fit TRBD2. V lost 8 bases, J lost 0 bases, and 3 bases stayed unmatched. Germline V gene lookup returns CDR1 MNHEY and CDR2 SMNVEV (reference sequence). The CDR3 is 14 residues long. In DNA form, the CDR3 reads TGTGCCAGCGGGAGCGGGAGCTCCTACAATGAGCAGTTCTTC. This translates into CASGSGSSYNEQFF.

The chain uses TRBV5-1 and TRBJ2-2, with a tentative D call TRBD1 (6 bases). Germline V lookup: CDR1 SGHRS, CDR2 YFSETQ. Trimming took 4 bases from V and 2 from J, leaving 12 bases between them. CDR3 length: 15 residues. In DNA form, the CDR3 reads TGCGCCAGCAGCGTTTTACAGGGTAACACCGGGGAGCTGTTTTTT. It is translated as CASSVLQGNTGELFF.

The CDR3 sequence: CASSLPLEAFF. The CDR3 DNA is TGTGCCAGCAGCCTGCCACTTGAAGCTTTCTTT. The gene calls are TRBV6-1 and TRBJ1-1, with unresolved D. Trimming took 6 bases from V and 7 from J, leaving 9 bases between them. This CDR3 comprises 11 residues. The germline CDR1 and CDR2 sequences are MNHNS and SASEGT.

For the CDR3, the DNA is TGTGCCAGTAAGGGTTCAGCGGACCTCTATGGCTACACCTTC. This gives the protein CASKGSADLYGYTF. The V and J genes are TRBV19 and TRBJ1-2; no reliable D call. This CDR3 contains 14 residues. Looked up from germline, CDR1 is LNHDA and CDR2 is SQIVND (reference sequence). V was cut by 7 bases and J by 4 bases, with 16 bases left in between.